The 21 T cell receptor beta chains given below trace back to one sample, sequenced in a study of tumor and adjacent non-tumor tissue in lung cancer (dated by TCRdb to 2016 to 2019). Library creation used multiplex PCR. Sequencing took place on an Illumina HiSeq 2500. TCRbeta libraries were constructed through three rounds of nested PCR with primers (Table S4) according to protocols adapted from ARM-PCR. TCRdb reanalyzed the raw reads on its own, using fastp at Q25 for trimming and MiXCR for clone calling, and kept in-frame beta chains. Rows are combined by CDR3 protein, so each entry shows the most common genes and DNA. Across this sample there are roughly 140,000 distinct CDR3 sequences, with approximately 70% seen only once. The ten largest clones capture roughly 20% of the sample. RNA was isolated from bulk, unsorted tissue, and RNA quality was assessed with a NanoDrop ND-1000 and an Agilent 2100.

Source material: lung tumor tissue. The receptors were sampled from a man aged 55 to 70 with small cell lung cancer.

Regarding this clonotype: A read error may produce the germline difference seen at one junction end. The CDR3 loop reads CSARDSATENENLFF. CDR3 coding DNA: TGCAGTGCTAGAGACTCGGCGACAGAGAATGAAAACCTGTTTTTT. This chain connects TRBV20-1 to TRBJ1-4; possible D gene TRBD1, 5 bases. This CDR3 has 15 residues. Germline V gene data show CDR1 as DFQATT and CDR2 as SNEGSKA (reference sequence).

Notes on this clonotype: Relative to the germline gene, one junction end is altered; a read error may explain this. The V call is TRBV11-3, the J call TRBJ2-1; a possible D gene is TRBD2 (6 bases). The CDR3 consists of 15 residues. The V gene's germline CDR1 is SGHNT and CDR2 YENEEA. The CDR3 here is CASREPGVSVNEQSF. CDR3 DNA sequence: TGTGCCAGCAGGGAACCGGGAGTCTCAGTCAATGAGCAGTCCTTC.

A word on this clonotype: A much larger clone sits a single nucleotide away, making a read error possible. The genes are TRBV6-1 and TRBJ1-2; D call uncertain. Trimming removed 6 bases at V and 7 bases at J, with 21 bases between. Germline-derived CDR1 and CDR2 are MNHNS and SASEGT. The CDR3 is 15 amino acids. In DNA form, the CDR3 reads TGTGCCAGCAGGCAGACCCAATCCAGCGGCTGTGGCTACACCTTC. Amino acid sequence: CASRQTQSSGCGYTF.

As for this clonotype: One junction end disagrees with the germline gene, perhaps due to a read error. The rearrangement uses TRBV20-1 and TRBJ2-7, with 10 bases matching TRBD2. CDR1 and CDR2 from the germline V gene are DFQATT and SNEGSKA (reference sequence). This CDR3 has 14 residues. The DNA for the CDR3 is TGCAGTGCCCCTCCTAGCGGGAGATCGGGGGAGCAGTGCTTC. Translated: CSAPPSGRSGEQCF.

The chain is built from TRBV12-5 and TRBJ2-2; no definite D call. The V end lost 2 bases, the J end lost 5 bases, and 6 bases lay between the germline ends. Germline CDR1 is LGHNT and CDR2 is FRNRAP. The CDR3 runs to 13 residues. The CDR3 sequence: CASGLPQTGELFF. DNA of the CDR3: TGTGCTAGTGGTTTGCCCCAAACCGGGGAGCTGTTTTTT.

The CDR3 nucleotides are TGTGCCAGCAGTTCTCCCGGGACAGGGGTCGGGGAGCAGTACTTC. This gives the protein CASSSPGTGVGEQYF. The chain couples TRBV28 to TRBJ2-7; TRBD1 aligns across 10 bases. With V trimmed by 4 bases and J by 7 bases, 10 bases remained unmatched. The CDR3 is 15 amino acids. The germline gives CDR1 MDHEN, CDR2 SYDVKM.

As regards this clonotype: A read error may explain this, as a much larger clone is one base away. The chain has TRBV5-4 and TRBJ2-5, with TRBD2 as a possible D gene (6 bases). The CDR3 is made up of 14 amino acids. Germline CDR1 SGHNT, CDR2 YYREEE (reference sequence). Trimming left V 0 bases short and J 9 bases short, with 15 bases between. CDR3 loop: CASSLGRVQDAQYF. In DNA form, the CDR3 reads TGTGCCAGCAGCTTGGGGAGGGTCCAAGATGCCCAGTACTTC.

A remark on this clonotype: A clone one base away is much larger, so this may be a read error. The chain has TRBV29-1 and TRBJ2-5; 11 positions match TRBD2. The V gene's germline CDR1 is SQVTM and CDR2 ANQGSEA. J gave up 0 bases and V 7 bases, and 16 bases lay outside the gene matches. The CDR3 runs to 18 residues. This chain's CDR3 is CSAAMGGLAEGDQETQYF. The CDR3 DNA sequence: TGCAGCGCCGCGATGGGGGGACTAGCGGAAGGAGACCAAGAGACCCAGTACTTC.

The chain links TRBV11-2 to TRBJ2-1; no clear D gene. The V gene lost 7 bases and the J gene lost 15 bases, with 22 bases spanning the gap. The germline CDR1 and CDR2 sequences are SGHAT and FQNNGV. The CDR3 totals 13 residues. CDR3 DNA: TGTGCCAGCAACTTCGTGCTCAACAATGGGCGGTTCTTC. Its translation: CASNFVLNNGRFF.

The chain recombines TRBV11-2 with TRBJ2-7; D perhaps matches TRBD2 (6 bases). In germline, CDR1 is SGHAT, CDR2 FQNNGV. CDR3 size: 14 residues. The CDR3 loop reads CTNSNRGMLYEQYF. The CDR3 nucleotides read TGTACCAACAGCAACCGGGGGATGCTATACGAGCAGTACTTC.

This clonotype was counted many times. The chain is built from TRBV12-3 or TRBV12-4 and TRBJ1-3; D ambiguous. The CDR3 runs to 15 residues. The V gene lost 1 base and the J gene lost 1 base, with 8 bases spanning the gap. CDR3 sequence (DNA): TGTGCCAGCAGTTTAGAGGGTGGATCTGGAAACACCATATATTTT. Its translation is CASSLEGGSGNTIYF.

The chain links TRBV4-2 to TRBJ2-4; 11 positions match TRBD2. This CDR3 has 16 residues. CDR1 is LGHNA and CDR2 is YNFKEQ in the germline V gene. J was trimmed by 11 bases and V by 1 base; bases with no gene match: 10. As DNA, the CDR3 is TGTGCCAGCAGCCAAGGAACTAGCGGGGGTTCGCACGTTCAGTACTTC. It encodes CASSQGTSGGSHVQYF.

Note on this clonotype: The CDR3 carries no conserved terminal phenylalanine or tryptophan, so it likely arises from a read error. This chain joins TRBV4-1 and TRBJ2-1, with 7 bases identical to TRBD1. Germline trimming cut 1 base from V and 12 bases from J; bases unmatched to any gene: 9. Looked up from germline, CDR1 is MGHRA and CDR2 is YSYEKL. The CDR3 is 14 amino acids. The CDR3: CASSQGGTASGQFL. CDR3 bases: TGCGCCAGCAGCCAAGGTGGGACAGCCAGCGGGCAGTTCCTC.

As for this clonotype: A read error may explain this, as a much larger clone is one base away. The chain employs TRBV10-2 and TRBJ1-2, with D perhaps matching TRBD1 (6 bases). The germline V and J ends were trimmed by 3 bases and 5 bases, with 16 bases remaining between them. The CDR3 is 15 amino acids. Germline assignment: CDR1 WSHSY and CDR2 SAAADI. The DNA of the CDR3 is TGCGCCAGCAGTGACGAGAAGAGGGGGGTTTATGGCTACACCTTC. Residues: CASSDEKRGVYGYTF.

Only a few counts were recorded for this clonotype. A read error may explain this, as a much larger clone is one base away. V gene TRBV11-3 combines with J gene TRBJ2-3; D perhaps matches TRBD1 (6 bases). Germline CDR1 SGHNT, CDR2 YENEEA. Trimming cost V 7 bases and J 0 bases, with 14 bases left between them. The CDR3 runs 15 residues. CDR3 in DNA: TGTGCCAGCAACCCAGGGGCGGGTAGCACAGATACGCAGTATTTT. Translation: CASNPGAGSTDTQYF. The full variable domain, in which reference TRBV11-3 and TRBJ2-3 provide the parts outside the CDR3, is EAGVVQSPRYKIIEKKQPVAFWCNPISGHNTLYWYLQNLGQGPELLIRYENEEAVDDSQLPKDRFSAERLKGVDSTLKIQPAELGDSAVYLCASNPGAGSTDTQYFGPGTRLTVL.

A note on this clonotype: Germline and junction disagree at one end, which may indicate a read error. This rearrangement joins TRBV12-3 or TRBV12-4 to TRBJ1-5; D perhaps matches TRBD1 (6 bases). This CDR3 has 14 amino acids. CDR3 residues: CAGSLSRGNQPQHF. The CDR3 coding sequence is TGTGCCGGCAGTCTTTCCAGGGGTAATCAGCCCCAGCATTTT.

Comment on this clonotype: Because the CDR3 is missing its conserved closing phenylalanine or tryptophan, this is likely a read error. The limits of the CDR3 on the DNA are not certain, so only TCRdb's listed CDR3 is given. The chain uses TRBV29-1 and TRBJ2-1; the D call of TRBD2 is as the table states it, not checked on the DNA. The CDR3 is made up of 15 amino acids, end residues included. Looked up from germline, CDR1 is SQVTM and CDR2 is ANQGSEA. This chain's CDR3 is CSVELAGVVSNEQIL.

The table lists this clonotype with many counts. V usage is TRBV30 and J usage is TRBJ2-1; no definite D call. Germline V CDR1 and CDR2: GTSNPN, SVGIG (reference sequence). V lost 0 bases to trimming and J lost 5 bases, with 5 bases between them. CDR3 length: 12 residues. The CDR3 spells CAWSVSDNEQFF. Here the CDR3 DNA reads TGTGCCTGGAGTGTAAGCGACAATGAGCAGTTCTTC.

A remark on this clonotype: At one end, the junction sequence differs from germline, possibly due to a read error. The genes are TRBV11-2 and TRBJ2-1, with 8 bases that match TRBD1. Germline values: CDR1 SGHAT, CDR2 FQNNGV. The CDR3 consists of 15 residues. DNA of the CDR3: TGTGCCAGCAGCTTAACAGGGGGTACCTACAATGGGCAGTTCTTC. Its translation: CASSLTGGTYNGQFF.

V is TRBV13 and J is TRBJ2-1, with D perhaps matching TRBD2 (6 bases). Trimming cost V 5 bases and J 4 bases, with 21 bases left between them. Germline CDR1 reads PRHDT; CDR2 reads FYEKMQ (reference sequence). The CDR3 loop spans 17 amino acids. CDR3 coding DNA: TGTGCCAGCAGCCCAAAGCGTGGGGAGGTCGCGTACAATGAGCAGTTCTTC. Translating gives CASSPKRGEVAYNEQFF.

The V call is TRBV5-4, the J call TRBJ2-3, with D possibly being TRBD1 or TRBD2 (5 bases each). Germline assignment: CDR1 SGHNT and CDR2 YYREEE (reference sequence). Trimming left V 1 base short and J 2 bases short, with 14 bases between. The CDR3 loop spans 16 amino acids. CDR3 nucleotides: TGTGCCAGCAGCTTGCTGTGGGACGGATACACAGATACGCAGTATTTT. Translated: CASSLLWDGYTDTQYF. The full variable domain, rest sourced from reference TRBV5-4 and TRBJ2-3, is ETGVTQSPTHLIKTRGQQVTLRCSSQSGHNTVSWYQQALGQGPQFIFQYYREEENGRGNFPPRFSGLQFPNYSSELNVNALELDDSALYLCASSLLWDGYTDTQYFGPGTRLTVL.